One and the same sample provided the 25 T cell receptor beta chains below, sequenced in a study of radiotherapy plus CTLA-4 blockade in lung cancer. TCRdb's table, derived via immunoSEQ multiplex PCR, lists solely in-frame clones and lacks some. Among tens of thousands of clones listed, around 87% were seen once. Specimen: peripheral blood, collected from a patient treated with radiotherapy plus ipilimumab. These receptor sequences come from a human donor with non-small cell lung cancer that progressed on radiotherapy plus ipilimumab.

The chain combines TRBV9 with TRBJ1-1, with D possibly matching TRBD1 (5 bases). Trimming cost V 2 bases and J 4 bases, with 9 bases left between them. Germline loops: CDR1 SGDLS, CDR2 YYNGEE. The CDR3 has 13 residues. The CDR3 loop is CASSVGRVTEAFF. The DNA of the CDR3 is TGTGCCAGCAGCGTGGGACGGGTCACTGAAGCTTTCTTT.

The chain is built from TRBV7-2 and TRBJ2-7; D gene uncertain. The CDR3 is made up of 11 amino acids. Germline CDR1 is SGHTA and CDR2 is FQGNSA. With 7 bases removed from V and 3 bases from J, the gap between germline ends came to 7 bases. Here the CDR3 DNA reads TGTGCCAGCAAATGGGGCTACGAGCAGTACTTC. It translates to CASKWGYEQYF.

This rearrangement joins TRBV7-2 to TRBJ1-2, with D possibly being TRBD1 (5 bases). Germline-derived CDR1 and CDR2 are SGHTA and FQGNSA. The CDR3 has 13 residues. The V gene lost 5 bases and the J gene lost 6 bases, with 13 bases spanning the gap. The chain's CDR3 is CASSPTGRDGYTF. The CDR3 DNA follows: TGTGCCAGCAGCCCAACAGGTAGAGATGGCTACACCTTC.

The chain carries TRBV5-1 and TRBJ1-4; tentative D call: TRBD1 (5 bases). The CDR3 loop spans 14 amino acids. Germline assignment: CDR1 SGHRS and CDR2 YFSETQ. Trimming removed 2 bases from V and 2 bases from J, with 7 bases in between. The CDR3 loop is CASSFGTTNEKLFF. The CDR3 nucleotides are TGCGCCAGCAGCTTTGGGACGACTAATGAAAAACTGTTTTTT.

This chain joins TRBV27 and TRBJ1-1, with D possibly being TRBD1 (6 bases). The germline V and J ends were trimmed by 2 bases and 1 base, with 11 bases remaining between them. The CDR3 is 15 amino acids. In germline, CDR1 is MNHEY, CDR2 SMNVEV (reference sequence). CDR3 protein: CASSLNGQSNTEAFF. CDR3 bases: TGTGCCAGCAGTTTAAATGGACAGTCGAACACTGAAGCTTTCTTT.

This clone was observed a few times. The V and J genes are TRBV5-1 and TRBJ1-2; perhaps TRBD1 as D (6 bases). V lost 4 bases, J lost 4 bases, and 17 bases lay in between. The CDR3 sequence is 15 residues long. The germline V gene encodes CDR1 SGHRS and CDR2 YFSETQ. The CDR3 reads CASSRGALGVYGYTF. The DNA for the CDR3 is TGCGCCAGCAGCAGGGGGGCCTTAGGGGTCTATGGCTACACCTTC.

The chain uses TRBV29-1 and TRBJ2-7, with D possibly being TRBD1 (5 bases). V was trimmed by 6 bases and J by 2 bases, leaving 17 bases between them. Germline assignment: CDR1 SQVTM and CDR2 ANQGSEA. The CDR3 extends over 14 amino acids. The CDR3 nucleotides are TGCAGCGTGGCAAGGCAGGACACTCCCTACGAGCAGTACTTC. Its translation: CSVARQDTPYEQYF.

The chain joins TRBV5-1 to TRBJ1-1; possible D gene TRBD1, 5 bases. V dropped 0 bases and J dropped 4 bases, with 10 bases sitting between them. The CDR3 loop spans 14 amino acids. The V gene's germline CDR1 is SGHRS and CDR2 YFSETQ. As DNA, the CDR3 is TGCGCCAGCAGCTTGGCCAGAGGGGCCACTGAAGCTTTCTTT. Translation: CASSLARGATEAFF.

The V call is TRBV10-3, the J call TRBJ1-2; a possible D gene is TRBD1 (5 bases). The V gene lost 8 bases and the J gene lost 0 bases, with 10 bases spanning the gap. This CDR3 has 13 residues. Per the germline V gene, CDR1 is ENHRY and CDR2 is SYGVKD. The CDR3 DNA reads TGTGCCATCTTCGGGGGAACTAACTATGGCTACACCTTC. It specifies CAIFGGTNYGYTF.

In DNA form, the CDR3 reads TGTGCCTGGAAGACTCAGGGGGCTAGCGGCTACACCTTC. Translated, it gives CAWKTQGASGYTF. The J gene is TRBJ1-2, the V gene TRBV30, with 8 nucleotides matching TRBD1. This CDR3 is built from 13 residues. Germline V lookup: CDR1 GTSNPN, CDR2 SVGIG (reference sequence). The V gene end was trimmed by 4 bases and the J gene end by 8 bases; junction bases not matched to a gene: 9.

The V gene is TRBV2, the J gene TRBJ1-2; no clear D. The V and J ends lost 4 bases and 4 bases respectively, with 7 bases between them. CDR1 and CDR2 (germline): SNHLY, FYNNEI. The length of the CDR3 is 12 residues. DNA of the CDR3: TGTGCCAGCAGTGTACAGTCCTATGGCTACACCTTC. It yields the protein CASSVQSYGYTF.

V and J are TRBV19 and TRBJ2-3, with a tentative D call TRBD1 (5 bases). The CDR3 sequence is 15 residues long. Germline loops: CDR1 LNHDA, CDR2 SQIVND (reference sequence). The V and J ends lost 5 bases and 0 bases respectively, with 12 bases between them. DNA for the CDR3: TGTGCCAGTAGTCTTAGGACACTTAGCACAGATACGCAGTATTTT. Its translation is CASSLRTLSTDTQYF.

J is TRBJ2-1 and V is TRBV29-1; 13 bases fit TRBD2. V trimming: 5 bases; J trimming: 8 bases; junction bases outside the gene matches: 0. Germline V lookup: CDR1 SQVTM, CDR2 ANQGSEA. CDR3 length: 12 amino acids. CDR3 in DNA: TGCAGCGTTACTAGCGGGAGGGATGAGCAGTTCTTC. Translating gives CSVTSGRDEQFF.

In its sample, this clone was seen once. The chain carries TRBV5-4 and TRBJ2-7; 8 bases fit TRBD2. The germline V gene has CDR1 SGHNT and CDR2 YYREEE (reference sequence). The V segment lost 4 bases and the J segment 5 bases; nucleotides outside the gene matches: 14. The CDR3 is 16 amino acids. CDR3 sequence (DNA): TGTGCCAGCAGCAACCCCATGGCGGGAGGTGGGGACGAGCAGTACTTC. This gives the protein CASSNPMAGGGDEQYF.

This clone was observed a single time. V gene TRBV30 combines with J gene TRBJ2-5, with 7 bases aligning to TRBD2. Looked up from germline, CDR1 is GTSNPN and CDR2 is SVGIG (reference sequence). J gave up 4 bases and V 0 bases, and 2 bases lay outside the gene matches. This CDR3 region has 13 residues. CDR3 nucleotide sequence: TGTGCCTGGAGTGTGGGAGGGGCAGAGACCCAGTACTTC. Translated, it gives CAWSVGGAETQYF.

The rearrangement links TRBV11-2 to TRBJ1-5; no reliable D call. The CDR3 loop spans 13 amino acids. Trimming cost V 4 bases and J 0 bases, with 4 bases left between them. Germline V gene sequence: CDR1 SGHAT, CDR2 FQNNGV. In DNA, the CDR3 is TGTGCCAGCAGCTCCTATAGCAATCAGCCCCAGCATTTT. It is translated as CASSSYSNQPQHF.

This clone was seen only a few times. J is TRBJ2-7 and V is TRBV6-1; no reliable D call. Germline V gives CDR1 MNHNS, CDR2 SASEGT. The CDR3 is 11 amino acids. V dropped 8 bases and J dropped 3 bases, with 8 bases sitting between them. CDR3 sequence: CASLRVYEQYF. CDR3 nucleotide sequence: TGTGCCAGCCTCCGGGTCTACGAGCAGTACTTC.

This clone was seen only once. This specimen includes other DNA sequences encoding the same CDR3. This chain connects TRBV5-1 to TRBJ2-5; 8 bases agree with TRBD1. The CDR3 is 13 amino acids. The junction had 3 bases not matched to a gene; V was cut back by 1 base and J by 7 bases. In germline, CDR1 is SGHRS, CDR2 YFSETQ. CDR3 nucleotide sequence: TGCGCCAGCAGCTTGAGTCAGGGGGCGACCCAGTACTTC. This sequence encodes CASSLSQGATQYF.

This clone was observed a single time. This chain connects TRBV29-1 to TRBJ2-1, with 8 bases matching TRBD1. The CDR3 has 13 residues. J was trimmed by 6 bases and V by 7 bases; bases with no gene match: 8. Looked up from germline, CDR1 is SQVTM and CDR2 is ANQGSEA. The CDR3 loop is CSGGQGRFNEQFF. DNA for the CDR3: TGCAGCGGCGGACAGGGAAGATTCAATGAGCAGTTCTTC.

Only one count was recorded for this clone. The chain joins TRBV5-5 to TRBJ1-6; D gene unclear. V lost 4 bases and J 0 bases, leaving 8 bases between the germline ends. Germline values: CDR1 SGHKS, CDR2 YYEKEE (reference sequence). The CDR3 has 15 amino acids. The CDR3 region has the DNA TGTGCCAGCAGCGAGGGCGTCTCCTATAATTCACCCCTCCACTTT. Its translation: CASSEGVSYNSPLHF.

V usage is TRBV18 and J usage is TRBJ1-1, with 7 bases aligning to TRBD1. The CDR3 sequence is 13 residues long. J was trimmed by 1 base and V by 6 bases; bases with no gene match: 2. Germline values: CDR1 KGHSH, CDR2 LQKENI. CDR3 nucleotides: TGTGCCAGCTCGGGACAGCAGAACACTGAAGCTTTCTTT. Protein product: CASSGQQNTEAFF.

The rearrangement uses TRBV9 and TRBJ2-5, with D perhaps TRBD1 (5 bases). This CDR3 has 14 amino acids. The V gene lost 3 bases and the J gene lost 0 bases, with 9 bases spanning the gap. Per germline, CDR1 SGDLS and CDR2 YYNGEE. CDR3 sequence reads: CASSADTYQETQYF. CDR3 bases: TGTGCCAGCAGCGCGGACACGTACCAAGAGACCCAGTACTTC.

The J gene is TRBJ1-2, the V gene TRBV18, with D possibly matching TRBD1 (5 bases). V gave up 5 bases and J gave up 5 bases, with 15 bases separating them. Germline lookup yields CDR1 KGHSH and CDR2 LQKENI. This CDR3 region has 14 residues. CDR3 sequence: CASSSRDPGYGYTF. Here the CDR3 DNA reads TGTGCCAGCTCAAGCCGGGACCCAGGGTATGGCTACACCTTC.

The chain's CDR3 is CAGGLAGRRTDTQYF. The CDR3 DNA reads as TGTGCCGGGGGACTAGCGGGGAGACGGACAGATACGCAGTATTTT. The chain has TRBV5-4 and TRBJ2-3; 13 bases fit TRBD2. Germline V lookup: CDR1 SGHNT, CDR2 YYREEE (reference sequence). After removal of 10 bases from V and 3 bases from J, the junction contained 8 bases not matched to a gene. CDR3 size: 15 residues.

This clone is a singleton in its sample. Written as DNA, the CDR3 is TGTGCCAGCAGCCCTCACGGTCCGGGCACTGAAGCTTTCTTT. Its translation: CASSPHGPGTEAFF. The chain links TRBV7-9 to TRBJ1-1; D is unresolved. There are 14 residues in the CDR3. The germline V gene encodes CDR1 SEHNR and CDR2 FQNEAQ (reference sequence). V lost 5 bases and J 4 bases, leaving 14 bases between the germline ends.